The sequence of this T cell receptor (beta chain) was determined in a study of cytomegalovirus exposure and HLA in healthy donors. Study findings and constraints: Whilst most TCR sequences proved rare, a subset of public TCRs occurred across many donors. Researchers reported that a few CMV-associated chains were confirmed in vitro as CMV antigen-specific. Reportedly, diagnosis of cytomegalovirus status by the classifier showed high specificity and sensitivity. The listing of 160 or so TCR beta chains classed them as cytomegalovirus-associated.

V gave up 7 bases and J gave up 2 bases, with 18 bases separating them. Per germline, CDR1 WNHNN and CDR2 SYGVQD (reference sequence). The CDR3 is 15 amino acids. As to this clone: Its antigen is unknown.

The method was immunoSEQ multiplex PCR; TCRdb's version includes in-frame clones alone and lacks a portion of them. The repertoire holds 250,000 to 400,000 clones, 75% to 90% seen once, with approximately 1.1% in the top ten. This sequence was found in a woman aged 25 to 39 in good health and CMV-seropositive. The specimen was PBMCs. The chain carries TRBV10-1 and TRBJ2-7; D is possibly TRBD1 (5 bases). The CDR3, as DNA: TGCGCCAGCAACTATGACAGCCCGGGCACCTACGAGCAGTACTTC. This codes for CASNYDSPGTYEQYF.